A single sample is the source of the 28 T cell receptor beta chains below, sequenced in a study of T cells in Graves' hyperthyroidism and ophthalmopathy. Amplified TCR beta CDR3 regions came from RNA transcripts. The HTBI set primed first-round TCR CDR3 RT-PCR. TCRdb reanalysed the multiplex PCR reads using MiXCR and keeps one entry per CDR3 protein. The sample has about 520,000 distinct CDR3 sequences, 24% seen once. Sequenced sample: blood. These receptors were collected from a woman aged 25 to 39 with Graves' ophthalmopathy.

This clonotype was detected many times. This sequence joins TRBV7-6 and TRBJ2-5; no firm D call. The CDR3 is 13 residues long. V was shortened by 5 bases and J by 5 bases, with 12 bases between the two germline ends. Germline values: CDR1 SGHVS, CDR2 FNYEAQ. CDR3 DNA: TGTGCCAGCAGCGCAGTTCGCCATGAGACCCAGTACTTC. Residues: CASSAVRHETQYF. The complete variable domain, with remaining parts taken from reference TRBV7-6 and TRBJ2-5, reads GAGVSQSPRYKVTKRGQDVALRCDPISGHVSLYWYRQALGQGPEFLTYFNYEAQQDKSGLPNDRFSAERPEGSISTLTIQRTEQRDSAMYRCASSAVRHETQYFGPGTRLLVL.

The table lists this clonotype with a few counts. The V and J genes are TRBV28 and TRBJ1-5, with D unresolved. V shed 7 bases and J shed 7 bases, with 20 bases lying between them. CDR1 and CDR2 from the germline V gene are MDHEN and SYDVKM. CDR3 length equals 15 residues. CDR3 sequence (DNA): TGTGCCAGCAACCCAATCGGACGCAACGACCAGCCCCAGCATTTT. Translation: CASNPIGRNDQPQHF. Looking up the rest from reference TRBV28 and TRBJ1-5 gives the full variable domain: DVKVTQSSRYLVKRTGEKVFLECVQDMDHENMFWYRQDPGLGLRLIYFSYDVKMKEKGDIPEGYSVSREKKERFSLILESASTNQTSMYLCASNPIGRNDQPQHFGDGTRLSIL.

This clonotype was seen more than once but under ten times. Since a much larger clone is just one base distant, this may be a read error. This chain links TRBV6-4 with TRBJ1-5; D is unresolved. Trimming cost V 6 bases and J 2 bases, with 14 bases left between them. CDR1 and CDR2 from the germline V gene are MRHNA and SNTAGT. The CDR3 totals 15 residues. The CDR3 sequence is CASRSMISGNQPQHF. In nucleotides, the CDR3 is TGTGCCAGCAGGTCCATGATATCAGGCAATCAGCCCCAGCATTTT.

This clonotype has a count of ten or more. The CDR3 protein is CASSLKNQPQHF. In DNA form, the CDR3 reads TGTGCCAGCTCGCTGAAGAATCAGCCCCAGCATTTT. This chain links TRBV18 with TRBJ1-5; D uncertain. CDR1 and CDR2 from the germline V gene are KGHSH and LQKENI. This CDR3 comprises 12 residues. Trimming took 6 bases from V and 4 from J, leaving 7 bases between them.

This clonotype has only a few counts. This chain's CDR3 is CASSPSGVSDEQYF. The CDR3, as DNA: TGTGCCAGCAGCCCCTCCGGGGTTTCTGACGAGCAGTACTTC. V and J are TRBV7-9 and TRBJ2-7; D perhaps matches TRBD2 (5 bases). In germline, CDR1 is SEHNR, CDR2 FQNEAQ (reference sequence). V shed 5 bases and J shed 5 bases, with 16 bases lying between them. There are 14 residues in the CDR3.

This clonotype has at least ten counts. The chain uses TRBV30 and TRBJ2-2, with D unresolved. V was trimmed by 3 bases and J by 4 bases, leaving 9 bases between them. Germline loops: CDR1 GTSNPN, CDR2 SVGIG (reference sequence). The CDR3 is 13 amino acids. As DNA, the CDR3 is TGTGCCTGGAGCGTGGGTGGCACCGGGGAGCTGTTTTTT. Its translation is CAWSVGGTGELFF.

This clonotype was detected a few times. The chain couples TRBV4-3 to TRBJ1-2; TRBD1 might be the D (5 bases). V was clipped by 4 bases and J by 8 bases, with 17 bases between them. The CDR3 has 14 residues. The V gene's germline CDR1 is LGHNA and CDR2 YSLEER. The CDR3 sequence is CASSPPGTSKGYTF. The CDR3 region has the DNA TGCGCCAGCAGCCCTCCCGGGACCTCCAAAGGCTACACCTTC.

This clonotype was counted at least ten times. The genes are TRBV20-1 and TRBJ2-2; no clear D. V was trimmed by 0 bases and J by 4 bases, leaving 6 bases between them. The CDR3 spans 13 residues. The germline V gene has CDR1 DFQATT and CDR2 SNEGSKA (reference sequence). The CDR3 region has the DNA TGCAGTGCTAGAGATCCCAGCACCGGGGAGCTGTTTTTT. Amino acid sequence: CSARDPSTGELFF.

The table lists this clonotype with a few counts. V gene TRBV6-1 combines with J gene TRBJ2-7, with 12 bases matching TRBD1. This CDR3 has 15 residues. V lost 6 bases to trimming and J lost 5 bases; unmatched junction nucleotides: 8. Germline assignment: CDR1 MNHNS and CDR2 SASEGT. CDR3 sequence: CASSDGTGGGNEQYF. Written as DNA, the CDR3 is TGTGCCAGCAGCGATGGGACAGGGGGCGGGAACGAGCAGTACTTC.

The CDR3 loop reads CASSSSSDPSYEQYF. The DNA for the CDR3 is TGTGCCAGCAGTTCCTCTAGCGACCCATCCTACGAGCAGTACTTC. This chain uses TRBV12-3 or TRBV12-4 with TRBJ2-7, with D possibly being TRBD2 (6 bases). Between the trimmed V and J ends, which lost 4 bases and 1 base, there was a span of 14 bases. The CDR3 loop spans 15 amino acids.

This clonotype was picked up many times. V usage is TRBV24-1 and J usage is TRBJ2-2; 7 positions agree with TRBD1. The CDR3 is 14 amino acids. With 2 bases clipped from V and 4 bases from J, the junction kept 0 bases outside the gene matches. Germline V lookup: CDR1 KGHDR, CDR2 SFDVKD. CDR3 in amino acids: CATSDWTGTGELFF. As DNA, the CDR3 is TGTGCCACCAGTGATTGGACAGGCACCGGGGAGCTGTTTTTT.

The V call is TRBV5-1, the J call TRBJ2-7; TRBD1 agrees at 8 bases. The J segment lost 2 bases and the V segment lost 1 base, leaving 5 bases of the junction unmatched. The CDR3 contains 15 residues. The germline gives CDR1 SGHRS, CDR2 YFSETQ. The CDR3 here is CASSLPRTGTYEQYF. As DNA, the CDR3 is TGCGCCAGCAGCTTGCCTCGGACAGGGACCTACGAGCAGTACTTC.

The rearrangement joins TRBV12-3 or TRBV12-4 to TRBJ1-3; no firm D call. The CDR3 sequence is 15 residues long. The V gene lost 5 bases and the J gene lost 4 bases, with 15 bases spanning the gap. Here the CDR3 reads CASSAPQVLGNTIYF. The CDR3 DNA follows: TGTGCCAGCAGTGCCCCGCAGGTCCTGGGAAACACCATATATTTT.

The sample holds a few counts of this clonotype. V and J are TRBV28 and TRBJ1-6, with D perhaps matching TRBD1 (5 bases). Germline V gene lookup returns CDR1 MDHEN and CDR2 SYDVKM. V was clipped by 2 bases and J by 7 bases, with 9 bases between them. CDR3 length equals 14 residues. CDR3 in DNA: TGTGCCAGCAGTTTACCAGGGTACAATTCACCCCTCCACTTT. This encodes CASSLPGYNSPLHF.

This chain links TRBV30 with TRBJ2-6; D not resolved. Between the trimmed V and J ends, which lost 5 bases and 0 bases, there was a span of 11 bases. The CDR3 consists of 15 residues. Germline V CDR1 and CDR2: GTSNPN, SVGIG (reference sequence). The DNA of the CDR3 is TGTGCCTGGGGGCCGAGGAGCTCTGGGGCCAACGTCCTGACTTTC. This encodes CAWGPRSSGANVLTF.

The V call is TRBV7-2, the J call TRBJ2-5; 7 nucleotides agree with TRBD1. The CDR3 loop spans 14 amino acids. The ends lost 2 bases at V and 4 bases at J; junction bases unmatched: 4. Germline loops: CDR1 SGHTA, CDR2 FQGNSA. The CDR3 region is CASSLNRGRETQYF. The CDR3 DNA sequence: TGTGCCAGCAGCTTAAACAGGGGAAGAGAGACCCAGTACTTC.

As to this clonotype: The junction does not match germline at one end; this may be a read error. The chain has TRBV27 and TRBJ2-7; D is ambiguous. The CDR3 length is 14 residues. Germline assignment: CDR1 MNHEY and CDR2 SMNVEV (reference sequence). The CDR3 here is CASSLSIRLYDQYF. The CDR3 DNA is TGTGCCAGCAGTTTATCGATCCGCCTCTACGATCAGTACTTC.

V usage is TRBV30 and J usage is TRBJ2-7, with 12 bases identical to TRBD1. In germline, CDR1 is GTSNPN, CDR2 SVGIG (reference sequence). CDR3 length equals 16 residues. Unmatched junction bases numbered 10, after V lost 3 bases and J lost 4 bases. The DNA of the CDR3 is TGTGCCTGGAGATCGTACGGGACAGGGGGCGCTTACGAGCAGTACTTC. Translation: CAWRSYGTGGAYEQYF.

This clonotype was seen at least ten times. The V gene is TRBV7-9, the J gene TRBJ1-1; no clear D gene. The CDR3 is made up of 11 amino acids. Germline CDR1 is SEHNR and CDR2 is FQNEAQ (reference sequence). The V and J ends lost 5 bases and 6 bases respectively, with 7 bases between them. The CDR3 DNA reads TGTGCCAGCAGCCTTACCCCTGAAGCTTTCTTT. This translates into CASSLTPEAFF.

A few counts support this clonotype. The rearrangement joins TRBV13 to TRBJ1-2; no clear D gene. V was trimmed by 5 bases and J by 0 bases, leaving 7 bases between them. The CDR3 totals 13 residues. Germline V CDR1 and CDR2: PRHDT, FYEKMQ (reference sequence). The CDR3 reads CASSEQTNYGYTF. The CDR3 DNA sequence: TGTGCCAGCAGCGAACAAACTAACTATGGCTACACCTTC.

This clonotype was counted at least ten times. The chain joins TRBV12-3 or TRBV12-4 to TRBJ1-2; a possible D gene is TRBD1 (5 bases). There are 14 residues in the CDR3. The V gene lost 3 bases and the J gene lost 5 bases, with 13 bases spanning the gap. Here the CDR3 DNA reads TGTGCCAGCAGTTTTGCAGGGCCTGGATATGGCTACACCTTC. It encodes CASSFAGPGYGYTF.

The gene calls are TRBV6-2 or TRBV6-3 and TRBJ2-2; D gene ambiguous. This CDR3 contains 16 residues. Germline CDR1 is MNHEY and CDR2 is SVGEGT. The V end was cut by 4 bases, the J end by 7 bases, with 19 bases between. The CDR3 region has the DNA TGTGCCAGCAGTTTATTCCCCAGCCTCGCCTACGGGGAGCTGTTTTTT. Translation: CASSLFPSLAYGELFF.

This clonotype was seen more than once but under ten times. A single base separates this from a much larger clone, so it may be a read error. V and J are TRBV10-3 and TRBJ1-1; D is uncertain. There are 15 residues in the CDR3. CDR1 is ENHRY and CDR2 is SYGVKD in the germline V gene. The CDR3 loop reads CAISESAVMNTAAFF. The CDR3 nucleotides read TGTGCCATCAGTGAGTCTGCAGTCATGAACACTGCAGCTTTCTTT.

This clonotype was seen repeatedly, ten times or more. The gene calls are TRBV20-1 and TRBJ2-4, with TRBD2 matching 7 bases. The J segment lost 7 bases and the V segment lost 0 bases, leaving 6 bases of the junction unmatched. Germline V gene data show CDR1 as DFQATT and CDR2 as SNEGSKA (reference sequence). The CDR3 covers 14 residues. The CDR3 DNA sequence: TGCAGTGCTAGAGAGGGAGGGTTCGGTAACATTCAGTACTTC. It codes for CSAREGGFGNIQYF.

This rearrangement joins TRBV3-1 to TRBJ1-1, with TRBD1 identical over 12 bases. The V gene end was trimmed by 0 bases and the J gene end by 0 bases; junction bases not matched to a gene: 5. This CDR3 comprises 18 residues. CDR1 is LGHDT and CDR2 is YNNKEL in the germline V gene (reference sequence). The CDR3 region is CASSQDVGTGGMNTEAFF. DNA for the CDR3: TGTGCCAGCAGCCAAGATGTGGGGACAGGGGGCATGAACACTGAAGCTTTCTTT.

The gene calls are TRBV11-2 and TRBJ1-5, with 10 bases aligning to TRBD1. Germline values: CDR1 SGHAT, CDR2 FQNNGV. There are 16 residues in the CDR3. V shed 5 bases and J 1 base; nucleotides not matched to a gene: 5. Written as DNA, the CDR3 is TGTGCCAGCAGCCACACGGACAGGGGGAGCAATCAGCCCCAGCATTTT. Amino acids: CASSHTDRGSNQPQHF.

A note on this clonotype: One end of the junction is discordant with germline, which a read error may explain. The V and J genes are TRBV7-9 and TRBJ2-5; no clear D. There are 14 residues in the CDR3. Germline assignment: CDR1 SEHNR and CDR2 FQNEAQ (reference sequence). The CDR3, as DNA: TGTGCCAGCAGCGAAAAAATAGGCGGAGAGACCAAGTACTTC. Amino acids: CASSEKIGGETKYF.

The CDR3 here is CSAGGFFEGTQETQYF. The DNA of the CDR3 is TGCAGTGCAGGGGGCTTTTTTGAGGGGACCCAAGAGACCCAGTACTTC. The chain recombines TRBV20-1 with TRBJ2-5, with 7 bases matching TRBD1. The V segment lost 6 bases and the J segment 1 base; nucleotides outside the gene matches: 14. CDR1 is DFQATT, CDR2 SNEGSKA, per germline (reference sequence). CDR3 length: 16 amino acids.